What follows describes a single T cell receptor beta chain. The specificity of this receptor is unknown. The record has no base qualities; no much larger clone is one base away. This sample stems from a study of regulatory dendritic cells for organ transplantation (dated by TCRdb to between 2016 and 2019). About the investigation overall: Regulatory dendritic cells were generated from monocytes cultured with vitamin D3 on days 0 and 4 and IL-10 on day 4. To evaluate the response of the DCs to a potent maturation-inducing agent, LPS was added to DC cultures on day 6. Sorted naive and memory CD4+ and CD8+ T cells had their TCRbeta repertoires sequenced both before and after allostimulation with either regulatory or mature dendritic cells. Study-level results and caveats: Only a couple of subjects were sequenced, and considerable between-individual heterogeneity in the alloreactive memory CD8+ T cell pool was noted by the authors. Among the resting subsets, the most alloreactive TCR clonotypes were found in memory CD8+ T cells. In both subjects, allostimulation led to expansion of memory CD8+ clones, though the expansion induced by regulatory dendritic cells appeared to be more limited than that induced by mature dendritic cells. Highly diverse repertoires were observed in naive CD4+ and CD8+ T cells, whereas lower diversity was observed in memory cells, and the most oligoclonal repertoires were found in memory CD8+ cells.

Sorted T cell subsets were CFSE-labeled and co-cultured for five to six days with allogeneic regulatory or mature dendritic cells at a 1:10 DC:T ratio. FACS was used to sort CD4+ or CD8+ cells into naive T cells (CD45RA+) and memory T cells (CD45RO+). A couple of healthy control subjects provided the T cells used for TCR sequencing. The Qiagen DNeasy Blood & Tissue Kit was used for extraction of genomic DNA. TCRbeta CDR3 regions were amplified by multiplexed two-step PCR using Vbeta-specific forward primers and Jbeta-specific reverse primers. Through the immunoSEQ service, TCRbeta libraries were sequenced on an Illumina instrument. The study's own analysis went as follows. V, D and J genes were assigned using IMGT annotation, and counts were corrected for multiplex PCR bias using synthetic CDR3 analogues. In the immunoSEQ Analyzer, repertoire clonality was calculated as one minus the normalized Shannon entropy. Fisher's exact test with Benjamini-Hochberg false discovery rate control was used to define clonal expansion, with two-tailed P<0.01. What TCRdb holds here is the immuneACCESS table cut down to in-frame rearrangements. Part of the clones is not present; checked against another copy, under half of the missing clones reflect an unresolved V gene, and the others are unexplained. From that table come the V and J calls and clone size; the DNA was used to work out D and trimming. The sample table holds 7,700 or so clones, of which about 67% were seen once. The ten most abundant clones make up 3.5% to 4.5% of the sample.

The source is a human donor in good health. Sequencing input: memory CD4+ T cells from blood cultured with dendritic cells. The sample's cell subset or site label is to be understood as: CD45RO+ memory T cells.

The bases read TGTGCCAGCAGCTTCAAGGACAGGGATGAAAAACTGTTTTTT. Its coded protein is CASSFKDRDEKLFF. In this chain, TRBV11-2 is recombined with TRBJ1-4; 8 nucleotides in the junction match TRBD1. The germline V gene sets CDR1 to SGHAT and CDR2 to FQNNGV. Taken from cysteine to phenylalanine, the CDR3 has 14 residues. Only the CDR3 portion is preserved as DNA: 42 bases, with reading frame beginning at the first base. V trim: 3 bases; J trim: 6 bases; unmatched bases: 3.